This T cell receptor beta chain was sequenced for a study of shared clonotypes between healthy human individuals. Study outcomes and limitations: Rarefaction exposed incomplete sorted-subset sequencing despite large depth.

Concerning this clone: What it binds is not known.

The method was immunoSEQ multiplex PCR; TCRdb's version includes in-frame clones alone and lacks a portion of them. The sample lists hundreds of thousands of clones; approximately 96% were seen once. With V trimmed by 2 bases and J by 3 bases, 8 bases remained unmatched. CDR1 and CDR2 (germline): GTSNPN, SVGIG (reference sequence). The CDR3 loop spans 16 amino acids. The V and J genes are TRBV30 and TRBJ2-7; 12 nucleotides match TRBD2. This sequence was found in a man aged 25-45 years in good health. The material sequenced was memory CD8+ T cells sorted from blood. As for subset: CD45RO+ cells pooled with CCR7-negative TemRA cells. The chain's CDR3 is CAWSSPRLAGDYEQYF. For the CDR3, the DNA is TGTGCCTGGAGTTCCCCTCGACTAGCGGGAGACTACGAGCAGTACTTC.